At least ten counts were recorded for the clone carrying this T cell receptor beta chain. These data come from a study of human T cells and chemical hapten exposure. Time point described: patch test 3, about 24 weeks after DPC sensitization. Sample treatment: therapeutic diphenylcyclopropenone sensitization with weekly scalp DPC. Unique molecular identifiers were attached to individual cDNA molecules during library preparation. MiXCR, run by TCRdb on the RACE reads, gives a single entry per CDR3 protein. Among roughly 53,000 distinct CDR3 sequences listed, roughly a tenth were seen once. CDR1 SGHNT and CDR2 YYREEE come from the germline V gene (reference sequence). The CDR3 length is 15 residues. Trimming took 2 bases from V and 5 from J, leaving 15 bases between them.

This TCR was recovered from a woman aged 40 to 49 with alopecia areata. Some clones in this sample may be carry-over from other donors' samples. The chain combines TRBV5-4 with TRBJ2-3; TRBD2 is a possible D gene (5 bases). Sequences were derived from whole blood, sampled in connection with sensitization to the hapten diphenylcyclopropenone (DPC). CDR3 sequence (DNA): TGTGCCAGCAGCTTCCCGGGAACCGCAGGAGATACGCAGTATTTT. The encoded protein is CASSFPGTAGDTQYF.